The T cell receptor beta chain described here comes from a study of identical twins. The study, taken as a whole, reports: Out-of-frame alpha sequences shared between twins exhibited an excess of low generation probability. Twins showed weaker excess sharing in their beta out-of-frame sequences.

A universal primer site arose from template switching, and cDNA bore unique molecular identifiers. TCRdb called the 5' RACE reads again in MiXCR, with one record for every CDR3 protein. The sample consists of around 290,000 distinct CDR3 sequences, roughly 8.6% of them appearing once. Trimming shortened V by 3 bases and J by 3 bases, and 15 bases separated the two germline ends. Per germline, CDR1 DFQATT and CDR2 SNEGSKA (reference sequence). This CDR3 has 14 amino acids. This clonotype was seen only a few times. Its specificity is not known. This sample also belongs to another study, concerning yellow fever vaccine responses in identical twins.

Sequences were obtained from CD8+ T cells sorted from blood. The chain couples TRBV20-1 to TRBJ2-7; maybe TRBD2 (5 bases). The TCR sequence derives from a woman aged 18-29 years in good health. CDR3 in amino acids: CSASGVGGSYEQYF. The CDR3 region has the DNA TGCAGTGCTAGTGGGGTGGGTGGGAGCTACGAGCAGTACTTC.